These 18 T cell receptor beta chains originate from one sample sequenced in a study of Ad26.COV2.S vaccination and SARS-CoV-2 variants. Libraries were prepared by immunoSEQ multiplex PCR; TCRdb keeps only in-frame clonotypes and omits some of them. Of 300,000 to 400,000 clones in the sample, approximately 86% were seen once. Treatment here: 15 to 20 received Ad26.COV2.S at low or high dose, single or two shots; roughly five received placebo; per-sample allocation not given. On day 63 after the first injection, vaccine and placebo recipients gave samples. Material: peripheral blood, obtained in a trial of Ad26.COV2.S vaccine versus placebo. Receptors were obtained from a person aged 18-60 years who received the Ad26.COV2.S COVID-19 vaccine or a placebo.

The chain recombines TRBV28 with TRBJ2-5; 13 bases agree with TRBD2. Unmatched junction bases numbered 8, after V lost 6 bases and J lost 1 base. This CDR3 is built from 17 residues. Germline V gene sequence: CDR1 MDHEN, CDR2 SYDVKM. The DNA of the CDR3 is TGTGCCAGCAGCTCTAGACTAGCGGGGGGAACCCAAGAGACCCAGTACTTC. As protein: CASSSRLAGGTQETQYF.

The chain combines TRBV5-1 with TRBJ2-7; 8 nucleotides align to TRBD2. V lost 4 bases and J lost 6; bases outside the gene matches: 6. The CDR3 extends over 13 amino acids. Germline values: CDR1 SGHRS, CDR2 YFSETQ. The CDR3 bases are TGCGCCAGCAGCCCAGCGGGAGCTAGCGAGCAGTACTTC. Encoded protein: CASSPAGASEQYF. The full variable domain, rest sourced from reference TRBV5-1 and TRBJ2-7, is KAGVTQTPRYLIKTRGQQVTLSCSPISGHRSVSWYQQTPGQGLQFLFEYFSETQRNKGNFPGRFSGRQFSNSRSEMNVSTLELGDSALYLCASSPAGASEQYFGPGTRLTVT.

The gene calls are TRBV19 and TRBJ1-1; D is unclear. From germline, CDR1 is LNHDA and CDR2 SQIVND (reference sequence). Deletions cut 6 bases from V and 5 bases from J, with 16 bases between. The CDR3 runs to 14 residues. This CDR3 is CASRQYARGTEAFF. The CDR3 bases are TGTGCCAGTAGGCAATACGCCCGAGGGACTGAAGCTTTCTTT.

The chain recombines TRBV4-3 with TRBJ2-7, with no clear D. Trimming took off 3 bases at V and 6 bases at J, with 24 bases between the two ends. CDR1 and CDR2 (germline): LGHNA, YSLEER. The CDR3 is made up of 17 amino acids. The DNA for the CDR3 is TGCGCCAGCAGCCAGGATACTGGACGGATCGAGTGGGGCGAGCAGTACTTC. The encoded protein is CASSQDTGRIEWGEQYF.

The rearrangement joins TRBV6-2 or TRBV6-3 to TRBJ2-7; TRBD2 agrees at 11 bases. Germline loops: CDR1 MNHEY, CDR2 SVGEGT. The CDR3 covers 16 residues. After removal of 6 bases from V and 2 bases from J, the junction contained 9 bases not matched to a gene. The CDR3 loop reads CASSPKGTSGTYEQYF. The CDR3 region has the DNA TGTGCCAGCAGCCCTAAGGGGACTAGCGGAACCTACGAGCAGTACTTC.

The chain employs TRBV6-2 or TRBV6-3 and TRBJ2-2; D possibly uses TRBD1 or TRBD2 (7 bases each). Germline-derived CDR1 and CDR2 are MNHEY and SVGEGT. The CDR3 is made up of 16 amino acids. Trimming stripped 2 bases from V and 4 bases from J, with 14 bases between. The CDR3 sequence is CASSYGRDSRTGELFF. The CDR3 DNA follows: TGTGCCAGCAGTTACGGGAGGGACAGCCGCACCGGGGAGCTGTTTTTT.

The genes are TRBV2 and TRBJ1-5; D unclear. V was pared by 3 bases and J by 0 bases, with 6 bases between. Germline values: CDR1 SNHLY, CDR2 FYNNEI. The CDR3 extends over 14 amino acids. This CDR3 reads CASSEGYSNQPQHF. The CDR3 region has the DNA TGTGCCAGCAGTGAGGGATATAGCAATCAGCCCCAGCATTTT. Variable domain in full (rest from reference TRBV2 and TRBJ1-5): EPEVTQTPSHQVTQMGQEVILRCVPISNHLYFYWYRQILGQKVEFLVSFYNNEISEKSEIFDDQFSVERPDGSNFTLKIRSTKLEDSAMYFCASSEGYSNQPQHFGDGTRLSIL.

CDR3: CATRDGTGLETQYF. The CDR3 DNA follows: TGCGCCACCCGGGACGGGACAGGATTAGAGACCCAGTACTTC. The chain has TRBV5-1 and TRBJ2-5; 8 bases align to TRBD1. From germline, CDR1 is SGHRS and CDR2 YFSETQ. Trimming at V came to 9 bases and at J to 4 bases, leaving 11 bases not matched to a gene. The CDR3 length is 14 residues.

About this clone itself: A junction boundary mismatches the germline segment, possibly from a read error. The chain employs TRBV4-1 and TRBJ1-1; D is possibly TRBD1 (6 bases). Germline V lookup: CDR1 MGHRA, CDR2 YSYEKL. CDR3 length: 16 residues. The CDR3 DNA follows: TGCGCCAGCAGTCAAGACGGGGGGCATGCGGTCACTGAAGCTTTCTTT. The encoded protein is CASSQDGGHAVTEAFF.

This chain joins TRBV28 and TRBJ1-2; D is unclear. Per the germline V gene, CDR1 is MDHEN and CDR2 is SYDVKM. The V and J ends lost 5 bases and 3 bases respectively, with 16 bases between them. The CDR3 is made up of 15 amino acids. The CDR3, as DNA: TGTGCCAGCAGTCCTCCCCGGCCGTTCTACTATGGCTACACCTTC. Amino acid sequence: CASSPPRPFYYGYTF.

The chain joins TRBV7-3 to TRBJ2-7; D not resolved. The CDR3 spans 17 residues. The V gene's germline CDR1 is SGHTA and CDR2 FQGTGA. The V and J ends lost 0 bases and 3 bases respectively, with 18 bases between them. The CDR3 here is CASSLTLRQVRNYEQYF. The CDR3 region has the DNA TGTGCCAGCAGCTTAACGTTAAGGCAGGTAAGGAACTACGAGCAGTACTTC.

The genes are TRBV7-9 and TRBJ1-1, with TRBD1 as a possible D gene (5 bases). The V end was cut by 0 bases, the J end by 3 bases, with 8 bases between. The CDR3 totals 14 residues. Germline V gene lookup returns CDR1 SEHNR and CDR2 FQNEAQ (reference sequence). In DNA form, the CDR3 reads TGTGCCAGCAGCTTAGCGGTAGGGGACACTGAAGCTTTCTTT. Encoded protein: CASSLAVGDTEAFF. Combining the CDR3 with reference TRBV7-9 and TRBJ1-1 gives the whole variable domain DTGVSQNPRHKITKRGQNVTFRCDPISEHNRLYWYRQTLGQGPEFLTYFQNEAQLEKSRLLSDRFSAERPKGSFSTLEIQRTEQGDSAMYLCASSLAVGDTEAFFGQGTRLTVV.

The chain is built from TRBV5-1 and TRBJ2-4; 7 bases are a match to TRBD1. Germline V lookup: CDR1 SGHRS, CDR2 YFSETQ. After removal of 4 bases from V and 0 bases from J, the junction contained 7 bases not matched to a gene. The CDR3 consists of 16 residues. Written as DNA, the CDR3 is TGCGCCAGCAGCCCCGGACAGGTACTAGCCAAAAACATTCAGTACTTC. This codes for CASSPGQVLAKNIQYF.

This chain uses TRBV6-6 with TRBJ2-7; D uncertain. The ends were cut back, 4 bases at V and 9 bases at J, with 13 bases in the middle. The CDR3 has 12 residues. Germline loops: CDR1 MNHNY, CDR2 SVGAGI (reference sequence). CDR3 loop: CASSSSTGGQYF. Written as DNA, the CDR3 is TGTGCCAGCAGTTCCTCTACCGGCGGGCAGTACTTC.

The CDR3 DNA reads as TGTGCCAGCAGGGGTCGCCTGCAGACCCAGTACTTC. As protein: CASRGRLQTQYF. The chain is built from TRBV5-6 and TRBJ2-5; D is uncertain. In germline, CDR1 is SGHDT, CDR2 YYEEEE. The CDR3 spans 12 residues. V lost 5 bases and J 6 bases, leaving 11 bases between the germline ends.

This clone appeared once. The chain has TRBV4-1 and TRBJ2-7, with 9 bases that match TRBD2. V lost 0 bases and J lost 9; bases outside the gene matches: 12. This CDR3 is 16 amino acids long. CDR1 is MGHRA, CDR2 YSYEKL, per germline. The CDR3 bases are TGCGCCAGCAGCCAAGAAAAAAGGCTAGCGGGATGGGTGCAGTACTTC. It codes for CASSQEKRLAGWVQYF.

The chain couples TRBV29-1 to TRBJ1-1; D ambiguous. Germline CDR1 is SQVTM and CDR2 is ANQGSEA. CDR3 size: 11 residues. V lost 7 bases and J 4 bases, leaving 10 bases between the germline ends. CDR3 sequence (DNA): TGCAGCGGAGGGCCGGGCACTGAAGCTTTCTTT. Its protein product is CSGGPGTEAFF.

This sequence joins TRBV28 and TRBJ1-2; D gene ambiguous. CDR1 and CDR2 (germline): MDHEN, SYDVKM. The length of the CDR3 is 16 residues. The V end lost 7 bases, the J end lost 7 bases, and 25 bases lay between the germline ends. CDR3 region: CASTWASTAFVGGYTF. The CDR3 nucleotides read TGTGCCAGCACCTGGGCATCTACCGCATTCGTGGGTGGCTACACCTTC.